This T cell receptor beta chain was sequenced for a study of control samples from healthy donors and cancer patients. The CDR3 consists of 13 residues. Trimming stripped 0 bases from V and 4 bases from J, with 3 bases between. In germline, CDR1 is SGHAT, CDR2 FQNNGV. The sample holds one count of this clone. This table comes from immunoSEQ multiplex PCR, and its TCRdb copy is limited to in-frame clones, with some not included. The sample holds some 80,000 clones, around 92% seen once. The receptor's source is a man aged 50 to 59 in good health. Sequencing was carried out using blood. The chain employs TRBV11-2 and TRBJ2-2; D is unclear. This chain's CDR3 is CASSLEATGELFF. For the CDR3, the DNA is TGTGCCAGCAGCTTAGAGGCCACCGGGGAGCTGTTTTTT.